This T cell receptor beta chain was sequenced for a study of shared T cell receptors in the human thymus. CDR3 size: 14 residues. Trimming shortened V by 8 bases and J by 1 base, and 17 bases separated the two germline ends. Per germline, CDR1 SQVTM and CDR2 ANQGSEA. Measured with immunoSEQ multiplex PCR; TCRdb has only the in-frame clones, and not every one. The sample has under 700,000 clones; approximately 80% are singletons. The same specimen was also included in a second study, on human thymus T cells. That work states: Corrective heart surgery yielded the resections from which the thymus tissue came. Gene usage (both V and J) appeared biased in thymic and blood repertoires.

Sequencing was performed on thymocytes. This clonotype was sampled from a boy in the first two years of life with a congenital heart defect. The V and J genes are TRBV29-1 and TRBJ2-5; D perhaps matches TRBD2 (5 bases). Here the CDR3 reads CSKREGLLQETQYF. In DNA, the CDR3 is TGCAGCAAACGGGAAGGGCTCCTCCAAGAGACCCAGTACTTC.